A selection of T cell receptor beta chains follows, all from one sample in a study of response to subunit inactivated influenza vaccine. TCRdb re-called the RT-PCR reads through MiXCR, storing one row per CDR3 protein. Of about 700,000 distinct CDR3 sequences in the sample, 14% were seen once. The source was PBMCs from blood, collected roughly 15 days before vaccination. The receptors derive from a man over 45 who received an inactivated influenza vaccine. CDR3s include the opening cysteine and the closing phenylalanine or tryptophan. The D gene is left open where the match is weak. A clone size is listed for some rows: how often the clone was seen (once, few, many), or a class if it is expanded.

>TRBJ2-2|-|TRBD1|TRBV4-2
CASSQDRGIGELFF
TGTGCCAGCAGCCAAGACAGGGGGATCGGGGAGCTGTTTTTT
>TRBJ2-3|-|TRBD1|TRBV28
CASRSGQGTDTQYF
TGTGCCAGCAGGAGCGGACAGGGCACAGATACGCAGTATTTT
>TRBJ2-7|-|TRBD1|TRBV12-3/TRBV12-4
CASSFRTGGHEQYF
TGTGCCAGCAGTTTTCGGACAGGGGGCCACGAGCAGTACTTC
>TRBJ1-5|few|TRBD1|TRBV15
CATSRGGDRGHNQPQHF
TGTGCCACCAGCAGAGGAGGCGACAGGGGGCACAATCAGCCCCAGCATTTT
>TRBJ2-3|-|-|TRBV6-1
CASSSTGYTSTDTQYF
TGTGCCAGCAGCTCTACAGGGTATACTAGCACAGATACGCAGTATTTT
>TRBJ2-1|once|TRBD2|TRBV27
CASRTASGYNEQFF
TGTGCCAGCCGTACTGCTAGCGGCTACAATGAGCAGTTCTTC
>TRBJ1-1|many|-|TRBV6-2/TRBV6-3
CASSYTLPRTDNTEAFF
TGTGCCAGCAGTTACACCCTCCCAAGGACGGACAACACTGAAGCTTTCTTT
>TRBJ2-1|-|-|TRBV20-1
CSASWVTEQFF
TGCAGTGCTAGTTGGGTGACTGAGCAGTTCTTC
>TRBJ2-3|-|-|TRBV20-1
CSASRQVSDTQYF
TGCAGTGCTAGCCGGCAGGTCTCGGATACGCAGTATTTT
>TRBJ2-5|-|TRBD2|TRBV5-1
CASSHLWPRESQETQYF
TGCGCCAGCAGCCACCTCTGGCCGCGGGAGAGTCAAGAGACCCAGTACTTC
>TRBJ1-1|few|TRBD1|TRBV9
CASSVVDSDRALNTEAFF
TGTGCCAGCAGCGTAGTCGATTCCGACAGGGCTCTGAACACTGAAGCTTTCTTT
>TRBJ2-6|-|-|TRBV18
CASSSQGGANVLTF
TGTGCCAGCTCATCACAGGGTGGGGCCAACGTCCTGACTTTC